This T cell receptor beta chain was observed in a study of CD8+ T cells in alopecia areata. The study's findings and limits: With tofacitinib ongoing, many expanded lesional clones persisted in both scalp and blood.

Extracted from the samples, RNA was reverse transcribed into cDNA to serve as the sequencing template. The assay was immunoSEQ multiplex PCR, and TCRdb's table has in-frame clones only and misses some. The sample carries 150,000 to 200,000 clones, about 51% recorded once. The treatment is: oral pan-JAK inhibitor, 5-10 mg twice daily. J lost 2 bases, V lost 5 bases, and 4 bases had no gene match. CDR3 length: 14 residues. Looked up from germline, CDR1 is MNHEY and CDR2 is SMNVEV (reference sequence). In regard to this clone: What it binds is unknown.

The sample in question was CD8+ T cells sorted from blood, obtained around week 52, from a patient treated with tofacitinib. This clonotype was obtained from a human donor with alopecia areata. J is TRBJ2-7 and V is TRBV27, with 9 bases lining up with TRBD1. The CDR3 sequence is CASSPWDRAYEQYF. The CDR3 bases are TGTGCCAGCAGTCCCTGGGACAGGGCCTACGAGCAGTACTTC.